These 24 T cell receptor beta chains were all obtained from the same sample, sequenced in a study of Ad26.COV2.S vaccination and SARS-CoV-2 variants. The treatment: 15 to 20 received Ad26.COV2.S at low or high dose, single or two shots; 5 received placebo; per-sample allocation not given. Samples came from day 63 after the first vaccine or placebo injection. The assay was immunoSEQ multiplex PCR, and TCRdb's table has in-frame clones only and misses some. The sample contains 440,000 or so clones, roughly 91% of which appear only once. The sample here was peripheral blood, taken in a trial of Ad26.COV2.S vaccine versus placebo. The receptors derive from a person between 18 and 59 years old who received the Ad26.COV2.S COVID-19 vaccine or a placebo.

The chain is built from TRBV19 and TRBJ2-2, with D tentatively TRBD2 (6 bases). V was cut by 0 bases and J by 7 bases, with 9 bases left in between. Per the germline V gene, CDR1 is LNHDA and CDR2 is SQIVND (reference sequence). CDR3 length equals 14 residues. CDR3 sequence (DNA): TGTGCCAGTAGTATAGAGCGGGGTATCGGGGAGCTGTTTTTT. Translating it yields CASSIERGIGELFF.

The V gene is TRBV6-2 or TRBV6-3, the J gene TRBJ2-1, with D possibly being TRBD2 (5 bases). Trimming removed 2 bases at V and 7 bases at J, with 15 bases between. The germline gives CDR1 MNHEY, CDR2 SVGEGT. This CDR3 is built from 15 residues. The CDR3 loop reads CASSYATRAGNEQFF. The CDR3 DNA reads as TGTGCCAGCAGTTACGCCACTAGAGCCGGGAATGAGCAGTTCTTC.

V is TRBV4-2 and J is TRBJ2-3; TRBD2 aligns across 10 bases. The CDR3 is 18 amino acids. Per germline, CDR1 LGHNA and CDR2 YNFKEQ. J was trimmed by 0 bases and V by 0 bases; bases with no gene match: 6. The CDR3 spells CASSQDSRSGGSTDTQYF. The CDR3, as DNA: TGTGCCAGCAGCCAAGATAGCCGTAGCGGGGGGAGCACAGATACGCAGTATTTT.

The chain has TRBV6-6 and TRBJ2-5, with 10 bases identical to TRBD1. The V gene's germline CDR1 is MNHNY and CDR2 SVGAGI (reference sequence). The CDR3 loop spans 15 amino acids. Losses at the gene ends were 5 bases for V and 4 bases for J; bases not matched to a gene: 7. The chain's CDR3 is CASSSGTGVLETQYF. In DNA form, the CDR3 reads TGTGCCAGCAGTAGCGGGACAGGGGTGCTAGAGACCCAGTACTTC.

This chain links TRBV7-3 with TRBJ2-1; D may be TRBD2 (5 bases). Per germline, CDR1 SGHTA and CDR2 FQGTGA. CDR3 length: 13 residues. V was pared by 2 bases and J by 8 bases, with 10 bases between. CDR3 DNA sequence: TGTGCCAGCAGCTTAGCTAGCACGGATGAGCAGTTCTTC. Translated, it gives CASSLASTDEQFF.

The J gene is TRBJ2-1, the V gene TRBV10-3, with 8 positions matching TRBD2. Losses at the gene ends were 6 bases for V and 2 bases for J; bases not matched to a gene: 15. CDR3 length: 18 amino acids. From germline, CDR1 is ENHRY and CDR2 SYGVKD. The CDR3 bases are TGTGCCATCAGACCACTAGCGGAACAAGGTGCCCCCTACAATGAGCAGTTCTTC. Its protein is CAIRPLAEQGAPYNEQFF.

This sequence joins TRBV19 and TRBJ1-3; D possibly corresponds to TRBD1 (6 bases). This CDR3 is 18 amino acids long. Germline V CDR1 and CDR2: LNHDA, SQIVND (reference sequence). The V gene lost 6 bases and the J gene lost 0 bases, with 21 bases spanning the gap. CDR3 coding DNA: TGTGCCAGTAGGTTCTCCCTCCTACAGGGATACTCTGGAAACACCATATATTTT. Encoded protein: CASRFSLLQGYSGNTIYF.

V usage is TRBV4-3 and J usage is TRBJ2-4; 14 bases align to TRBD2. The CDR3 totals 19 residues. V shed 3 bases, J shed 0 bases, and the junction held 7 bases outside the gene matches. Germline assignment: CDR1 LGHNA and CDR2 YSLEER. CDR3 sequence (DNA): TGCGCCAGCAGCCAGCGACTAGCGGGAGGGGTGGAAGCCAAAAACATTCAGTACTTC. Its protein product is CASSQRLAGGVEAKNIQYF.

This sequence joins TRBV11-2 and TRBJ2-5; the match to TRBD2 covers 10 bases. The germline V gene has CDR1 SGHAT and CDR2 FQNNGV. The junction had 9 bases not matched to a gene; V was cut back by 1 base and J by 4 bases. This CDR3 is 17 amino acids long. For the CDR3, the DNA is TGTGCCAGCAGCTTAGTGGGGCTAGCGGGAGTAGGAGAGACCCAGTACTTC. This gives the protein CASSLVGLAGVGETQYF.

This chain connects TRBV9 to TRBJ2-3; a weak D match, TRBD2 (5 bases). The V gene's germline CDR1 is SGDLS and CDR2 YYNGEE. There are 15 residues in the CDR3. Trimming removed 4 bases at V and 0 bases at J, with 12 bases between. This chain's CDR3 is CASSPYSVSTDTQYF. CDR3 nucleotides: TGTGCCAGCAGCCCCTATAGCGTGAGCACAGATACGCAGTATTTT.

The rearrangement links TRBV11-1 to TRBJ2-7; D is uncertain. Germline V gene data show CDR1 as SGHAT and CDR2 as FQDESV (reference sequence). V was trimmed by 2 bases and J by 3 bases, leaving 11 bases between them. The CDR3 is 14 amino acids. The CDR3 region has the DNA TGTGCCAGCAGCTTAAGGCCCAGAAACTACGAGCAGTACTTC. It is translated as CASSLRPRNYEQYF.

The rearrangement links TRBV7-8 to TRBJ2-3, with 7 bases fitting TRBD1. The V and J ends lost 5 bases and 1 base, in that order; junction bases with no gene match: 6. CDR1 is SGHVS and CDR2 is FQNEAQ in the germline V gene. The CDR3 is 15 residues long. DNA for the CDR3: TGTGCCAGCAGCACCAGACAGGGACGCACAGATACGCAGTATTTT. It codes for CASSTRQGRTDTQYF.

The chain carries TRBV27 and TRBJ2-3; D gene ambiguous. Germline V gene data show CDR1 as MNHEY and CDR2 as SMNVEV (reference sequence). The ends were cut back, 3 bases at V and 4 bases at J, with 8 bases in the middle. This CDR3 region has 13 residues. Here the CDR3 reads CASSLSDPDTQYF. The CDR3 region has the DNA TGTGCCAGCAGTTTGTCAGACCCAGATACGCAGTATTTT.

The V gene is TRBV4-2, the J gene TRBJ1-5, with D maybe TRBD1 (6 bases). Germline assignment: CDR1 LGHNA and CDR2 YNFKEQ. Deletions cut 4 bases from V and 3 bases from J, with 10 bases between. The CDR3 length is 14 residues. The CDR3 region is CASSLGQLNQPQHF. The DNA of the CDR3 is TGTGCCAGCAGCCTAGGACAGCTCAATCAGCCCCAGCATTTT.

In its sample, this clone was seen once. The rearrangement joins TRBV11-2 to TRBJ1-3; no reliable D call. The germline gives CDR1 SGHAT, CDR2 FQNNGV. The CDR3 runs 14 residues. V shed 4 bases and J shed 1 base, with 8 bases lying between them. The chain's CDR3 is CASSSDTSGNTIYF. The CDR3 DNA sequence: TGTGCCAGCAGCTCAGACACATCTGGAAACACCATATATTTT.

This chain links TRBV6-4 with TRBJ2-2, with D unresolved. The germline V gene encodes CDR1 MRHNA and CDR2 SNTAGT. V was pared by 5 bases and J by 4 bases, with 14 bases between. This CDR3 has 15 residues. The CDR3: CASSMDPWATGELFF. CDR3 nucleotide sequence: TGTGCCAGCAGTATGGACCCGTGGGCCACCGGGGAGCTGTTTTTT.

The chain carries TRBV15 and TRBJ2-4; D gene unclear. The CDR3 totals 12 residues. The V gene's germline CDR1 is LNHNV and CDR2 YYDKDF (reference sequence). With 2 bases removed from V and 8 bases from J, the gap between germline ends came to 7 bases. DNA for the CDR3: TGTGCCACCAGCAGATCCAGTGACATTCAGTACTTC. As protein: CATSRSSDIQYF.

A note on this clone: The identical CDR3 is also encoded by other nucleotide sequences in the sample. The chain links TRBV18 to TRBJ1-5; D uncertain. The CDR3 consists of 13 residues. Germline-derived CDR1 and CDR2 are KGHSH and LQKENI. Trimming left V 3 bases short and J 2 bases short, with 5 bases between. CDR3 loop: CASSPGGNQPQHF. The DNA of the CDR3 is TGTGCCAGCTCACCGGGCGGCAATCAGCCCCAGCATTTT.

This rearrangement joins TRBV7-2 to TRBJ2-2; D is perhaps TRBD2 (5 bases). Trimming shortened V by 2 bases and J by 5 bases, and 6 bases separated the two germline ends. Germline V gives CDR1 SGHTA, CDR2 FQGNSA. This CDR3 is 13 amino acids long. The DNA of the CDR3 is TGTGCCAGCAGCTTAAAGCGGACCGGGGAGCTGTTTTTT. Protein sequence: CASSLKRTGELFF.

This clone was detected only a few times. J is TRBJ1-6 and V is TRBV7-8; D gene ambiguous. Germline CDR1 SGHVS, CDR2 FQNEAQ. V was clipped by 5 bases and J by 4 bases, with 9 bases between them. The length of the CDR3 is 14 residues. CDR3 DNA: TGTGCCAGCAGCCGGGCAGCATATAATTCACCCCTCCACTTT. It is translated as CASSRAAYNSPLHF.

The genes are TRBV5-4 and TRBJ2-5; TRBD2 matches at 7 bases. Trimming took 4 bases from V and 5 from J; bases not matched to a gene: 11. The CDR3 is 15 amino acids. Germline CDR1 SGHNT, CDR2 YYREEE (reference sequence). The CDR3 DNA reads TGTGCCAGCAGCATCGGGGGGAACACAAGGGAGACCCAGTACTTC. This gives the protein CASSIGGNTRETQYF.

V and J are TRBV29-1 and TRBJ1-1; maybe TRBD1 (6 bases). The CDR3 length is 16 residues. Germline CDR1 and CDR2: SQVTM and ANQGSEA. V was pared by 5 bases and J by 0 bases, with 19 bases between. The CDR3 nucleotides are TGCAGCGTTATTGACAGGCTCAGTCTCATGAACACTGAAGCTTTCTTT. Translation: CSVIDRLSLMNTEAFF.

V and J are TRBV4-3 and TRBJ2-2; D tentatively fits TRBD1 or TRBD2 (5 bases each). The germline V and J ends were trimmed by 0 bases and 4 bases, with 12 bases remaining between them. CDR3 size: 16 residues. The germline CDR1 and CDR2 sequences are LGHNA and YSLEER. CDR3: CASSQDLAGTTGELFF. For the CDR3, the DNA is TGCGCCAGCAGCCAAGATCTTGCCGGGACCACCGGGGAGCTGTTTTTT.

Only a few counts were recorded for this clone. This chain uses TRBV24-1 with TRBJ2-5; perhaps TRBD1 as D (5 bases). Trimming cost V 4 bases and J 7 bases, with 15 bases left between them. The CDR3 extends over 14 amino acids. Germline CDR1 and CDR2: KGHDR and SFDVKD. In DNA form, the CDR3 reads TGTGCCACCAGTGAGTCGACAGTCACGGGGACCCAGTACTTC. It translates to CATSESTVTGTQYF.